This T cell receptor beta chain was identified during a study of shared clonotypes between healthy human individuals. DNA input for the unsorted PBMC replicate PCRs was approximately 0.3 ug, about 32,000 T cell genomes. Methods used by the authors: Filtering differed for immunoSEQ, which gave only junction sequences without quality scores. Here immunoSEQ multiplex PCR was the method, and the copy in TCRdb shows in-frame clones only, minus some. That table supplies the V and J calls and clone size; D and trimming were determined from the DNA. The sample contains some 500,000 clones, 77% of which appear only once. Genomic DNA for unsorted samples, which was extracted with the QIAamp DNA Blood Mini kit, came from around 100 million PBMCs. Germline lookup yields CDR1 SNHLY and CDR2 FYNNEI. V lost 6 bases and J lost 2; bases outside the gene matches: 6. This CDR3 contains 15 residues.

This receptor was taken from a woman aged 40 to 50 in good health. Some clones in this sample may be carry-over from other donors' samples. The sample taken for sequencing was PBMCs. The chain recombines TRBV2 with TRBJ2-3, with 9 positions matching TRBD2. Written as DNA, the CDR3 is TGTGCCAGCAGACCCGGGACTAGCCCCACAGATACGCAGTATTTT. This codes for CASRPGTSPTDTQYF.